The present entry profiles one TCR beta chain with its context. Its target is not known. The sample originates from a study of CD4 T cells in relation to SARS-CoV-2 and coronaviruses. Study summary: No peptide or an HIV-1 Nef peptide pool served as negative control.

CDR3 length: 13 residues. V dropped 0 bases and J dropped 5 bases, with 7 bases sitting between them. The germline gives CDR1 MNHEY, CDR2 SVGEGT. TCRdb keeps only in-frame clones here, not all; method: immunoSEQ multiplex PCR. The table has approximately 20,000 clones, 75% to 85% seen once; the top ten hold roughly 10%. The unexposed donors gave CD4+ T cells in 2011-2018, prior to COVID-19. CD4+ T cells were isolated from the cells after less than 13 days of culture. Cells permitting, SARS-CoV-2 S/N and four cold-coronavirus spikes were tested on unexposed-donor CD4+ T cells. Fresh IL-2 medium replaced half the medium on days 3 and 7.

The specimen sequenced was CD4+ T cells from PBMCs, cultured in vitro. The clonotype originates from a human donor in good health. The V gene is TRBV6-2 or TRBV6-3, the J gene TRBJ2-5, with D hard to call. As DNA, the CDR3 is TGTGCCAGCAGTTACTCGTCGACGGAGACCCAGTACTTC. Residues: CASSYSSTETQYF.